The 16 T cell receptor beta chains presented below share a single source sample, sequenced in a study of blood T cell repertoires in COVID-19. Measured with immunoSEQ multiplex PCR; TCRdb has only the in-frame clones, and not every one. This sample yields about 220,000 clones, of which 75% to 85% are seen a single time; less than 6% belongs to the top ten. Sequencing used peripheral blood. These receptors originate from a woman aged 70-85 years with COVID-19, enrolled during active disease.

Note on this clone: The same CDR3 can be traced to other DNA sequences in this sample. The CDR3 loop is CASRDRAHEQYF. The CDR3 coding sequence is TGTGCCAGCAGAGACAGGGCCCACGAGCAGTACTTC. V is TRBV6-6 and J is TRBJ2-7; 7 nucleotides line up with TRBD1. J was trimmed by 5 bases and V by 6 bases; bases with no gene match: 4. The CDR3 loop spans 12 amino acids. Germline V gene data show CDR1 as MNHNY and CDR2 as SVGAGI (reference sequence).

This rearrangement joins TRBV2 to TRBJ2-1, with a possible D match to TRBD2 (5 bases). Germline V gene data show CDR1 as SNHLY and CDR2 as FYNNEI. With 0 bases removed from V and 7 bases from J, the gap between germline ends came to 10 bases. This CDR3 spans 14 amino acids. Written as DNA, the CDR3 is TGTGCCAGCAGTGAAGCGGGAGTGGTTAATGAGCAGTTCTTC. It translates to CASSEAGVVNEQFF.

This chain uses TRBV24-1 with TRBJ1-5; 8 bases are a match to TRBD1. This CDR3 is built from 15 residues. Trimming removed 4 bases from V and 3 bases from J; junction bases left unmatched: 4. CDR1 is KGHDR, CDR2 SFDVKD, per germline. CDR3 amino acids: CATSEGTGVNQPQHF. For the CDR3, the DNA is TGTGCCACCAGTGAGGGGACAGGTGTCAATCAGCCCCAGCATTTT.

The chain combines TRBV9 with TRBJ1-2; 9 positions match TRBD1. The V gene's germline CDR1 is SGDLS and CDR2 YYNGEE. This CDR3 region has 17 residues. V lost 4 bases, J lost 7 bases, and 17 bases stayed unmatched. The CDR3 DNA is TGTGCCAGCAGCCCCTGGACAGGGGTTGACGTAATGGTTGGCTACACCTTC. It specifies CASSPWTGVDVMVGYTF. The full variable domain, its missing parts supplied by reference TRBV9 and TRBJ1-2, is DSGVTQTPKHLITATGQRVTLRCSPRSGDLSVYWYQQSLDQGLQFLIQYYNGEERAKGNILERFSAQQFPDLHSELNLSSLELGDSALYFCASSPWTGVDVMVGYTFGSGTRLTVV.

The chain employs TRBV18 and TRBJ2-7, with 8 bases aligning to TRBD1. CDR3 length equals 15 residues. Trimming cost V 3 bases and J 3 bases; bases outside gene matches: 7. CDR1 KGHSH and CDR2 LQKENI come from the germline V gene. CDR3 coding DNA: TGTGCCAGCTCACCCGAGACAGGGGAGAGCTACGAGCAGTACTTC. Amino acid sequence: CASSPETGESYEQYF.

The CDR3 sequence is CASSVWGDGYTF. The CDR3 nucleotides are TGTGCCAGCAGCGTATGGGGGGATGGCTACACCTTC. The chain recombines TRBV9 with TRBJ1-2; possible D gene TRBD1, 5 bases. CDR1 is SGDLS and CDR2 is YYNGEE in the germline V gene. This CDR3 is 12 amino acids long. V lost 1 base and J 6 bases, leaving 7 bases between the germline ends.

The chain couples TRBV5-1 to TRBJ1-4; TRBD1 matches 8 bases. With V trimmed by 4 bases and J by 7 bases, 6 bases remained unmatched. The CDR3 has 14 residues. Looked up from germline, CDR1 is SGHRS and CDR2 is YFSETQ. CDR3 loop: CASSPQGGVEKLFF. CDR3 DNA sequence: TGCGCCAGCAGCCCACAGGGGGGAGTTGAAAAACTGTTTTTT.

J is TRBJ1-5 and V is TRBV7-2, with D uncertain. Per germline, CDR1 SGHTA and CDR2 FQGNSA. The length of the CDR3 is 15 residues. V dropped 1 base and J dropped 4 bases, with 11 bases sitting between them. The CDR3 bases are TGTGCCAGCAGCTTAGAGCGGATCCCGAATCAGCCCCAGCATTTT. Its translation: CASSLERIPNQPQHF.

The CDR3 nucleotides read TGTGCCAGCAGTTCGATCGGACTAGCGGAAATCACAGATACGCAGTATTTT. Translation: CASSSIGLAEITDTQYF. The chain employs TRBV28 and TRBJ2-3, with 10 positions matching TRBD2. The germline gives CDR1 MDHEN, CDR2 SYDVKM. V lost 4 bases to trimming and J lost 2 bases; unmatched junction nucleotides: 9. The CDR3 has 17 residues.

This chain joins TRBV28 and TRBJ1-2; D is uncertain. Trimming left V 6 bases short and J 5 bases short, with 7 bases between. This CDR3 has 11 amino acids. Germline V gene data show CDR1 as MDHEN and CDR2 as SYDVKM. In nucleotides, the CDR3 is TGTGCCAGCAGGGCCGTATATGGCTACACCTTC. Translating it yields CASRAVYGYTF.

The V and J genes are TRBV3-1 (or the pseudogene TRBV3-2) and TRBJ2-4, with D possibly matching TRBD2 (5 bases). The germline gives CDR1 LGHDT, CDR2 YNNKEL (reference sequence). This CDR3 is built from 17 residues. V was clipped by 8 bases and J by 0 bases, with 20 bases between them. The CDR3 nucleotides read TGTGCCAGCTCACGGACTGGGCGGGTCCGAGCCAAAAACATTCAGTACTTC. The encoded protein is CASSRTGRVRAKNIQYF.

The chain employs TRBV21-1 and TRBJ2-1; TRBD2 was called by the table and not checked on the DNA. TRBV21-1 is flagged as a pseudogene. This CDR3 has 16 amino acids. CDR3 in DNA: TGTGCCAGCAGCAAAGGTGTCCGGAGCGGGAGATTGAGCGCGTTCTTC. Its translation: CASSKGVRSGRLSAFF.

The J gene is TRBJ1-1, the V gene TRBV28; 7 bases are a match to TRBD1. CDR1 is MDHEN and CDR2 is SYDVKM in the germline V gene. V trimming: 5 bases; J trimming: 5 bases; junction bases outside the gene matches: 8. This CDR3 comprises 14 residues. The DNA of the CDR3 is TGTGCCAGCAGTCATAGACAGGGATGGACTGAAGCTTTCTTT. It translates to CASSHRQGWTEAFF.

V usage is TRBV2 and J usage is TRBJ1-2; possibly TRBD1 for D (5 bases). The V end was cut by 0 bases, the J end by 8 bases, with 16 bases between. The CDR3 has 15 residues. Germline V CDR1 and CDR2: SNHLY, FYNNEI. The CDR3, as DNA: TGTGCCAGCAGTGAAGCGGGGAGGGGAAGGTGGGGCTACACCTTC. Encoded protein: CASSEAGRGRWGYTF.

The chain carries TRBV19 and TRBJ2-6, with 7 positions matching TRBD1. Germline assignment: CDR1 LNHDA and CDR2 SQIVND (reference sequence). The CDR3 contains 19 residues. The J segment lost 0 bases and the V segment lost 0 bases, leaving 8 bases of the junction unmatched. The CDR3 DNA follows: TGTGCCAGTAGTATAGATATAGGACAGGATTTCTCTGGGGCCAACGTCCTGACTTTC. Translation: CASSIDIGQDFSGANVLTF.

The J gene is TRBJ1-5, the V gene TRBV15, with no clear D. V was shortened by 6 bases and J by 5 bases, with 23 bases between the two germline ends. The CDR3 has 17 amino acids. From germline, CDR1 is LNHNV and CDR2 YYDKDF (reference sequence). CDR3 loop: CATSPPRGASDYQPQHF. As DNA, the CDR3 is TGTGCCACCAGTCCCCCACGCGGAGCCAGCGATTATCAGCCCCAGCATTTT.